Shown below are 14 T cell receptor beta chains from a single sample sequenced in a study of early stage breast cancer tumors. Measured with immunoSEQ multiplex PCR; TCRdb has only the in-frame clones, and not every one. This table has tens of thousands of clones, roughly four fifths appearing once. Sequencing input: blood. The receptors come from a person aged 40 to 50 with breast cancer.

This clone was counted once. This chain joins TRBV19 and TRBJ1-5, with D perhaps matching TRBD1 (5 bases). There are 14 residues in the CDR3. CDR1 and CDR2 (germline): LNHDA, SQIVND (reference sequence). V lost 6 bases and J lost 2, with 11 bases in between. This chain's CDR3 is CASRWGGGNQPQHF. The DNA of the CDR3 is TGTGCCAGTAGATGGGGGGGTGGCAATCAGCCCCAGCATTTT.

This clone is a singleton in its sample. The germline gene is not matched at one end of the junction; a read error may be the cause. Within the sample, other DNA sequences also encode this same CDR3. The CDR3 DNA reads TGCGCCAGCCGACCTCCGGGGGGTGTGGAGACTCAGTACTTC. Its translation is CASRPPGGVETQYF. V and J are TRBV5-1 and TRBJ2-5; the match to TRBD2 covers 7 bases. Germline V gene sequence: CDR1 SGHRS, CDR2 YFSETQ. This CDR3 contains 14 residues. Looking up the rest from reference TRBV5-1 and TRBJ2-5 gives the full variable domain: KAGVTQTPRYLIKTRGQQVTLSCSPISGHRSVSWYQQTPGQGLQFLFEYFSETQRNKGNFPGRFSGRQFSNSRSEMNVSTLELGDSALYLCASRPPGGVETQYFGPGTRLLVL.

The chain links TRBV19 to TRBJ2-4; D perhaps matches TRBD2 (6 bases). The CDR3 totals 18 residues. V lost 7 bases to trimming and J lost 0 bases, with 22 bases between them. CDR1 is LNHDA, CDR2 SQIVND, per germline (reference sequence). The CDR3 sequence is CASTVGGSGTLAKNIQYF. The CDR3 DNA reads as TGTGCCAGTACGGTCGGGGGAAGCGGCACACTAGCCAAAAACATTCAGTACTTC.

The chain is built from TRBV5-1 and TRBJ2-2; D is possibly TRBD1 (5 bases). The CDR3 runs 16 residues. CDR1 is SGHRS, CDR2 YFSETQ, per germline. The germline V and J ends were trimmed by 1 base and 2 bases, with 12 bases remaining between them. CDR3 nucleotides: TGCGCCAGCAGCTTGCTGGACAAGTATAACACCGGGGAGCTGTTTTTT. Amino acids: CASSLLDKYNTGELFF.

The chain combines TRBV30 with TRBJ1-2, with a possible D match to TRBD1 (5 bases). The ends were cut back, 3 bases at V and 0 bases at J, with 23 bases in the middle. The length of the CDR3 is 18 residues. CDR1 and CDR2 from the germline V gene are GTSNPN and SVGIG (reference sequence). CDR3 DNA: TGTGCCTGGAGGCCCACTTACATTGTCAGGGCTTCTAACTATGGCTACACCTTC. Its translation: CAWRPTYIVRASNYGYTF.

The V gene is TRBV4-3, the J gene TRBJ2-1, with D unresolved. In germline, CDR1 is LGHNA, CDR2 YSLEER. The CDR3 runs to 19 residues. The germline V and J ends were trimmed by 1 base and 5 bases, with 24 bases remaining between them. DNA of the CDR3: TGCGCCAGCAGCCAAGTACCTCTCGGACCAATGTCCCACAACAATGAGCAGTTCTTC. Translating it yields CASSQVPLGPMSHNNEQFF.

The CDR3: CASSRTGDRVRPQHF. The CDR3 nucleotides read TGTGCCAGCAGCCGGACAGGGGATCGGGTAAGGCCCCAGCATTTT. The chain joins TRBV28 to TRBJ1-5; 9 positions agree with TRBD1. Germline lookup yields CDR1 MDHEN and CDR2 SYDVKM. V shed 6 bases and J 9 bases; nucleotides not matched to a gene: 12. The CDR3 contains 15 residues.

This clone was recorded a few times. The CDR3 reads CASSLGRRFNQPQHF. CDR3 in DNA: TGTGCCAGCAGCTTAGGTCGGCGGTTCAATCAGCCCCAGCATTTT. This chain connects TRBV7-8 to TRBJ1-5; D gene ambiguous. From germline, CDR1 is SGHVS and CDR2 FQNEAQ. V was cut by 1 base and J by 3 bases, with 10 bases left in between. The CDR3 extends over 15 amino acids.

V and J are TRBV19 and TRBJ1-1; TRBD1 matches 8 bases. Germline values: CDR1 LNHDA, CDR2 SQIVND (reference sequence). The CDR3 spans 11 residues. V was pared by 11 bases and J by 6 bases, with 5 bases of the junction left unmatched. In nucleotides, the CDR3 is TGTGCCGAGGACAGGGACCCTGAAGCTTTCTTT. As protein: CAEDRDPEAFF.

V gene TRBV18 combines with J gene TRBJ2-2, with TRBD2 matching 7 bases. CDR3 length: 15 residues. The V gene end was trimmed by 4 bases and the J gene end by 1 base; junction bases not matched to a gene: 3. Germline V gene sequence: CDR1 KGHSH, CDR2 LQKENI. The CDR3 DNA follows: TGTGCCAGCTCACGGGACTACCAGAACACCGGGGAGCTGTTTTTT. Translated, it gives CASSRDYQNTGELFF.

The chain links TRBV6-5 to TRBJ2-7, with 11 bases fitting TRBD2. V lost 6 bases, J lost 1 base, and 5 bases stayed unmatched. CDR1 MNHEY and CDR2 SVGAGI come from the germline V gene. This CDR3 is built from 15 residues. The chain's CDR3 is CASSRGTSGSYEQYF. The CDR3 DNA reads as TGTGCCAGCAGCCGGGGGACTAGCGGTTCCTACGAGCAGTACTTC.

The J gene is TRBJ2-7, the V gene TRBV29-1; 7 bases agree with TRBD2. CDR1 and CDR2 (germline): SQVTM, ANQGSEA. CDR3 size: 13 residues. Losses at the gene ends were 1 base for V and 7 bases for J; bases not matched to a gene: 7. The CDR3 nucleotides read TGCAGCGTTGAAGCGGGGGGAGTAGGAGAGCAGTACTTC. Protein product: CSVEAGGVGEQYF.

The V call is TRBV5-1, the J call TRBJ1-1; D may be TRBD1 (5 bases). Trimming took off 7 bases at V and 1 base at J, with 14 bases between the two ends. The CDR3 consists of 14 residues. CDR1 and CDR2 from the germline V gene are SGHRS and YFSETQ. In DNA, the CDR3 is TGCGCCAGCTCACAAGGCGGGACGAACACTGAAGCTTTCTTT. It is translated as CASSQGGTNTEAFF.

The chain links TRBV7-8 to TRBJ2-7, with 7 bases aligning to TRBD2. From germline, CDR1 is SGHVS and CDR2 FQNEAQ. The CDR3 contains 15 residues. Trimming took 1 base from V and 4 from J; bases not matched to a gene: 7. The CDR3 is CASSLGPAGLYEQYF. The CDR3 DNA is TGTGCCAGCAGCTTAGGCCCAGCGGGACTATACGAGCAGTACTTC.